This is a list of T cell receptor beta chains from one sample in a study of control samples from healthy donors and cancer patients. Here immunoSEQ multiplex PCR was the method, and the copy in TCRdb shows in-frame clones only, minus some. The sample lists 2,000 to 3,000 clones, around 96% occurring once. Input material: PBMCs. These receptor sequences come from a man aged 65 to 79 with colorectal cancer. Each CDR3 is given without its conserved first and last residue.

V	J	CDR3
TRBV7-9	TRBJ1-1	ASSSQQGAEAF
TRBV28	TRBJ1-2	ASSRTGGFGYGYT
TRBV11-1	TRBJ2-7	ASSFSTGGNYEQY
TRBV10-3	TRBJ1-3	AISGQAYSGNTIY
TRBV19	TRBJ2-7	ASGAGQGAGEQY
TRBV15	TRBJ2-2	ATSGRGSAGELF
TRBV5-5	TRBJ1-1	ASSGSGTGGPSF
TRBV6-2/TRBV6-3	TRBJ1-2	ASSAAGAGYGYT
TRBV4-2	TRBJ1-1	ASSQDAARNTEAF
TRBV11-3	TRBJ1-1	ASSLYPISEAF
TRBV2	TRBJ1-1	ASSGNRDTPGNTEAF
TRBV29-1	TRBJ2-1	SVALAPAYNEQF
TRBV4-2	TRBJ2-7	ASSQGGRYEQY
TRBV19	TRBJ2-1	ASREREGRIQRF
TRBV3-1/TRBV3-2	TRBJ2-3	ASSLSGGGGTDTQY
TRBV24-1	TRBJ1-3	ATSDSLGNTIY
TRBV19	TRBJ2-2	ASSAPLAGANTGELF
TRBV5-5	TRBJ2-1	ASSFEVSYNEQF
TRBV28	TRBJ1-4	ASRTGQLTTNEKLF
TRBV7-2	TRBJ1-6	ASSLQGNSPLH
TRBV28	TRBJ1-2	ASSDLTGNYGYT
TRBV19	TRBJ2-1	ASSITGTGHNEQF
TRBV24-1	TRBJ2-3	ATSASDTTQY
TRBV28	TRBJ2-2	ASSYLGLAGGKSWDTGELF
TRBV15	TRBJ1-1	ATSRDGGQQTEAF
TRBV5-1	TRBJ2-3	ASKRTSGASTDTQY
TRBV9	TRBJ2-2	ASSKGTELGELF
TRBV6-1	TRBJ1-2	ASSEYSTYGYT
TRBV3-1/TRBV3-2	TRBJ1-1	ASSRWTGNTEAF
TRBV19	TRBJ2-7	ASSSQTPPLL
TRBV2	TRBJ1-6	ASRTTGRGSPLH
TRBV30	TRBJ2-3	AWSVRGGPADTQY
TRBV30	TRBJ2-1	AWSRQDNEQF
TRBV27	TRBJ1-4	ASSGGATNEKLF
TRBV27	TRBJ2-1	ASSLTGTSVSNEQF
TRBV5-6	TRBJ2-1	ASSLRALDEQF
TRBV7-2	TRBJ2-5	ASGPGGTQY
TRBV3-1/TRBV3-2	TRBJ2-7	ASSREGGQYEQY
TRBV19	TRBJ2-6	ASMFSGANVLT
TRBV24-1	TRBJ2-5	ATLAGNRQYQETQY
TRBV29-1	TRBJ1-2	SVGQGDGYT
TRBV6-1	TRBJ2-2	ASSYRQGTGELF
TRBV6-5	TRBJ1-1	ASSYSRQGEAF
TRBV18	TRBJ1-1	ASSPDRERAF
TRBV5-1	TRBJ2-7	ASSLGLAGGYEQY
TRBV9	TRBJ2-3	ASSTWTTSTDTQY
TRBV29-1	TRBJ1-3	SVLQGGSGNTIY
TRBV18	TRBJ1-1	ASSREGGGLNTEAF
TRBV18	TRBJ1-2	ASSPGTGANYGYT
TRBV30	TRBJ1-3	AWMRMGTGNTIY
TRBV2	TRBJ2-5	ASNGRAQETQY
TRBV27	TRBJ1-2	ASSPTGAPGWGYT
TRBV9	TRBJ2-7	ASSPEPLSGYEQY
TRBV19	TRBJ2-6	ASSSGGRAGANVLT